These 20 T cell receptor beta chains were sequenced from one sample in a study of blood T cells in healthy people across ages. A second PCR of 7 to 11 cycles used a sample-barcoded 5' primer and a J-beta primer mix. TCRdb recomputed calls from the 5' RACE reads with MiXCR, one row per CDR3 protein. The sample comprises about 1.5 million distinct CDR3 sequences, 35% to 45% of which are singletons, and approximately 4.1% rests with the top ten. Material: blood. These receptors came from a woman aged 18-29 years in good health.

This clonotype occurred many times. The chain carries TRBV4-1 and TRBJ2-3, with D perhaps TRBD1 (6 bases). The germline CDR1 and CDR2 sequences are MGHRA and YSYEKL. V dropped 0 bases and J dropped 6 bases, with 13 bases sitting between them. The CDR3 consists of 15 residues. CDR3 sequence (DNA): TGCGCCAGCAGCCAAGACAGGGGACGCGGGGATACGCAGTATTTT. Translation gives CASSQDRGRGDTQYF.

This clonotype was seen a single time. The V gene is TRBV28, the J gene TRBJ2-4, with TRBD2 identical over 10 bases. The DNA end favors TRBJ2-7, so the J call may be wrong. The CDR3 covers 15 residues. In germline, CDR1 is MDHEN, CDR2 SYDVKM. CDR3 residues: CASSLSASGSFEQYF. CDR3 nucleotide sequence: TGTGCCAGCAGTTTAAGCGCTAGCGGGAGCTTCGAGCAGTACTTC.

This clonotype was recorded a few times. The J gene is TRBJ1-1, the V gene TRBV29-1; the D is unclear. The CDR3 sequence is 12 residues long. V lost 1 base, J lost 1 base, and 4 bases lay in between. Germline V gene data show CDR1 as SQVTM and CDR2 as ANQGSEA. The CDR3 loop is CSVEVWNTEAFF. CDR3 sequence (DNA): TGCAGCGTTGAAGTATGGAACACTGAAGCTTTCTTT.

This clonotype has only a few counts. The V call is TRBV12-3 or TRBV12-4, the J call TRBJ1-2, with D unresolved. This CDR3 spans 13 amino acids. V lost 7 bases, J lost 4 bases, and 13 bases lay in between. CDR3 nucleotides: TGTGCCAGCATGGATAAGATGAGCTATGGCTACACCTTC. This codes for CASMDKMSYGYTF.

This clonotype was picked up many times. This chain uses TRBV14 with TRBJ2-1; maybe TRBD2 (5 bases). CDR1 is SGHDN, CDR2 FVKESK, per germline. The CDR3 covers 15 residues. The V gene lost 1 base and the J gene lost 1 base, with 8 bases spanning the gap. The CDR3 DNA reads as TGTGCCAGCAGCCAAGTACGGGGTTCCTACAATGAGCAGTTCTTC. Encoded protein: CASSQVRGSYNEQFF. Looking up the rest from reference TRBV14 and TRBJ2-1 gives the full variable domain: EAGVTQFPSHSVIEKGQTVTLRCDPISGHDNLYWYRRVMGKEIKFLLHFVKESKQDESGMPNNRFLAERTGGTYSTLKVQPAELEDSGVYFCASSQVRGSYNEQFFGPGTRLTVL.

A few counts support this clonotype. This chain connects TRBV24-1 to TRBJ2-3, with 11 bases aligning to TRBD1. V shed 4 bases and J 6 bases; nucleotides not matched to a gene: 5. Per the germline V gene, CDR1 is KGHDR and CDR2 is SFDVKD. This CDR3 comprises 15 residues. CDR3 residues: CATSDRTGGMDTQYF. CDR3 sequence (DNA): TGTGCCACCAGTGACCGGACAGGGGGCATGGATACGCAGTATTTT.

This sequence joins TRBV20-1 and TRBJ2-3; D possibly corresponds to TRBD2 (6 bases). Trimming cost V 6 bases and J 1 base, with 14 bases left between them. CDR3 length: 14 amino acids. Germline CDR1 is DFQATT and CDR2 is SNEGSKA (reference sequence). CDR3 DNA: TGCAGTGCCAGTCGGGAGAGCGGCACAGATACGCAGTATTTT. Translating it yields CSASRESGTDTQYF.

The gene calls are TRBV25-1 and TRBJ2-3, with D tentatively TRBD2 (5 bases). The CDR3 loop spans 13 amino acids. V lost 2 bases and J lost 4, with 7 bases in between. From germline, CDR1 is MGHDK and CDR2 SYGVNS. The CDR3 here is CASSEASPDTQYF. CDR3 DNA sequence: TGTGCCAGCAGTGAAGCTAGCCCAGATACGCAGTATTTT.

V and J are TRBV18 and TRBJ1-2, with a tentative D call TRBD1 (5 bases). Germline V gene data show CDR1 as KGHSH and CDR2 as LQKENI. V shed 2 bases and J shed 3 bases, with 13 bases lying between them. CDR3 length: 15 residues. CDR3 residues: CASSPLAGEDYGYTF. As DNA, the CDR3 is TGTGCCAGCTCACCATTAGCGGGGGAAGACTATGGCTACACCTTC.

The CDR3 is CSVERAPRRETQYF. CDR3 sequence (DNA): TGCAGCGTTGAACGAGCGCCCAGGCGGGAGACCCAGTACTTC. This chain links TRBV29-1 with TRBJ2-5; D is unclear. Germline V CDR1 and CDR2: SQVTM, ANQGSEA. Trimming shortened V by 2 bases and J by 5 bases, and 15 bases separated the two germline ends. CDR3 length: 14 residues.

The rearrangement joins TRBV14 to TRBJ2-1; 10 bases map to TRBD2. J lost 7 bases, V lost 6 bases, and 3 bases had no gene match. This CDR3 contains 13 residues. Germline loops: CDR1 SGHDN, CDR2 FVKESK. The CDR3 region has the DNA TGTGCCAGCAGGGTTAGCGGGGGGAATGAGCAGTTCTTC. Residues: CASRVSGGNEQFF.

The chain carries TRBV10-3 and TRBJ2-7; tentative D call: TRBD2 (6 bases). The J call may be incorrect, as the DNA end agrees better with TRBJ2-5. The CDR3 is 13 residues long. Germline-derived CDR1 and CDR2 are ENHRY and SYGVKD. The CDR3 region has the DNA TGTGCCATCAATTCGGGGGTCGGGGAGACCCAGTACTTC. It specifies CAINSGVGETQYF.

This clonotype has only a few counts. This chain joins TRBV4-3 and TRBJ1-2; a possible D gene is TRBD1 (6 bases). Trimming removed 1 base at V and 7 bases at J, with 10 bases between. The CDR3 extends over 13 amino acids. Per the germline V gene, CDR1 is LGHNA and CDR2 is YSLEER. This CDR3 reads CASSQAARGGYTF. The CDR3 DNA is TGCGCCAGCAGCCAAGCAGCCAGGGGTGGCTACACCTTC.

This clonotype turned up a few times. The J gene is TRBJ2-1, the V gene TRBV12-3 or TRBV12-4; D is perhaps TRBD1 or TRBD2 (5 bases each). V was cut by 3 bases and J by 9 bases, with 12 bases left in between. The CDR3 is 13 amino acids. The CDR3 DNA reads as TGTGCCAGCAGTTTTGGGGGAGTGGGTGAGCAGTTCTTC. Translation: CASSFGGVGEQFF.

CDR3 sequence (DNA): TGTGCCAGCAGTGTATTGGGTTCCCCGGATACGCAGTATTTT. It codes for CASSVLGSPDTQYF. The chain combines TRBV27 with TRBJ2-3; D gene uncertain. This CDR3 has 14 amino acids. Germline V lookup: CDR1 MNHEY, CDR2 SMNVEV (reference sequence). V was cut by 5 bases and J by 6 bases, with 15 bases left in between.

Comment on this clonotype: This could be a read error, since a much larger clone is one nucleotide away. The chain has TRBV18 and TRBJ1-1, with D uncertain. The CDR3 spans 15 residues. V was shortened by 7 bases and J by 1 base, with 16 bases between the two germline ends. Germline V CDR1 and CDR2: KGHSH, LQKENI. The CDR3 sequence is CASLRAEGSNTEAFF. CDR3 sequence (DNA): TGTGCCAGCTTACGGGCGGAGGGCTCGAACACTGAAGCTTTCTTT.

A remark on this clonotype: It may be a read error: a sequence one base away is much more abundant. V is TRBV27 and J is TRBJ2-3; TRBD2 agrees at 10 bases. V lost 5 bases and J lost 5; bases outside the gene matches: 4. The CDR3 length is 14 residues. Germline V CDR1 and CDR2: MNHEY, SMNVEV (reference sequence). The chain's CDR3 is CASSVRLAGDTQYF. The CDR3, as DNA: TGTGCCAGCAGTGTCAGACTAGCGGGAGATACGCAGTATTTT.

The chain is built from TRBV7-9 and TRBJ2-3, with D possibly matching TRBD2 (5 bases). V lost 6 bases, J lost 2 bases, and 15 bases lay in between. The CDR3 sequence is 15 residues long. Germline CDR1 and CDR2: SEHNR and FQNEAQ (reference sequence). CDR3 bases: TGTGCCAGCAGTTCTACGGACTTCGACACAGATACGCAGTATTTT. It is translated as CASSSTDFDTDTQYF.

This clonotype was detected ten times or more. The chain links TRBV12-3 or TRBV12-4 to TRBJ2-1, with D perhaps matching TRBD1 or TRBD2 (5 bases each). The CDR3 is 13 amino acids. With 3 bases removed from V and 6 bases from J, the gap between germline ends came to 9 bases. The CDR3 protein is CASSFHGGNEQFF. The CDR3 region has the DNA TGTGCCAGCAGTTTTCATGGGGGCAATGAGCAGTTCTTC.

The chain employs TRBV20-1 and TRBJ2-7; D possibly corresponds to TRBD2 (5 bases). The J call is uncertain, as TRBJ2-4 better fits the DNA end. Per the germline V gene, CDR1 is DFQATT and CDR2 is SNEGSKA (reference sequence). CDR3 length: 14 amino acids. The CDR3 region is CSASLPGVGNIQYF. CDR3 in DNA: TGCAGTGCTAGTCTGCCCGGGGTAGGGAACATTCAGTACTTC.